This T cell receptor (beta chain) was retrieved from a study of CD8 T cells in Susac syndrome. The authors reverse transcribed roughly 0.5 to 1 ug RNA with random hexamers. Coverage of TCR beta CDR3 amplification by immunoSEQ multiplex PCR extended to 54 Vbeta and 13 Jbeta. In TCRdb, the immunoSEQ multiplex PCR reads were re-called with MiXCR into one record per CDR3 protein. The profile shows roughly 130,000 distinct CDR3 sequences, 90% to 95% of them singletons. The germline gives CDR1 MNHEY, CDR2 SMNVEV (reference sequence). The CDR3 runs to 11 residues. The V end lost 8 bases, the J end lost 2 bases, and 5 bases lay between the germline ends.

Specimen: CD4+ T cells from PBMCs. This TCR was sampled from a human donor in good health. The chain has TRBV27 and TRBJ2-3; D is ambiguous. CDR3 sequence reads: CASWSTDTQYF. In DNA, the CDR3 is TGTGCCAGCTGGTCCACAGATACGCAGTATTTT.